This entry lists 24 T cell receptor beta chains sequenced from one sample in a study of CD8 T cells in ankylosing spondylitis. No antigens are known for them. The study's findings and limits: A TCR beta motif of 7 to 9 highly homologous variants seemed to mark ankylosing spondylitis blood.

TCRdb analysed the 5' RACE reads with MiXCR anew, one entry per CDR3 protein. The sample holds fewer than 400,000 distinct CDR3 sequences, around 8% seen once. Sequencing was performed on blood, either unsorted or a sorted T cell fraction (not recorded which). These receptors all stem from a male donor with ankylosing spondylitis.

J is TRBJ1-2 and V is TRBV30; possible D gene TRBD1, 5 bases. The V gene lost 3 bases and the J gene lost 4 bases, with 15 bases spanning the gap. The CDR3 has 14 residues. Germline V gene lookup returns CDR1 GTSNPN and CDR2 SVGIG (reference sequence). The CDR3 reads CAWRARGVVYGYTF. Written as DNA, the CDR3 is TGTGCCTGGAGGGCGCGGGGGGTCGTCTATGGCTACACCTTC.

This clonotype was counted a few times. The chain couples TRBV4-3 to TRBJ2-1, with D possibly matching TRBD1 (5 bases). Germline CDR1 is LGHNA and CDR2 is YSLEER. V lost 0 bases and J lost 10, with 13 bases in between. This CDR3 is built from 14 residues. For the CDR3, the DNA is TGCGCCAGCAGCCAAGACGCCAGGGTCGGAGAGCAGTTCTTC. Protein sequence: CASSQDARVGEQFF.

This clonotype was detected a few times. The CDR3 region is CASSPRQVISSYNEQFF. The CDR3 bases are TGTGCCAGCTCACCAAGACAGGTAATAAGCTCCTACAATGAGCAGTTCTTC. This chain connects TRBV18 to TRBJ2-1, with a tentative D call TRBD1 (6 bases). CDR3 length: 17 residues. The V and J ends lost 2 bases and 0 bases respectively, with 14 bases between them. Germline CDR1 and CDR2: KGHSH and LQKENI. The full variable domain, rest sourced from reference TRBV18 and TRBJ2-1, is NAGVMQNPRHLVRRRGQEARLRCSPMKGHSHVYWYRQLPEEGLKFMVYLQKENIIDESGMPKERFSAEFPKEGPSILRIQQVVRGDSAAYFCASSPRQVISSYNEQFFGPGTRLTVL.

The chain uses TRBV10-2 and TRBJ2-1, with 7 bases fitting TRBD2. From germline, CDR1 is WSHSY and CDR2 SAAADI. J gave up 6 bases and V 6 bases, and 11 bases lay outside the gene matches. The CDR3 has 15 residues. The CDR3 sequence: CASRTRAGPINEQFF. DNA for the CDR3: TGCGCCAGCAGAACTAGAGCGGGGCCCATCAATGAGCAGTTCTTC.

The rearrangement uses TRBV4-1 and TRBJ2-7, with TRBD2 matching 7 bases. V dropped 0 bases and J dropped 3; count of bases not matched to a gene: 8. Germline-derived CDR1 and CDR2 are MGHRA and YSYEKL. CDR3 size: 16 residues. The CDR3 bases are TGCGCCAGCAGCCAAGAAGGGCTAGCGGAAATCTACGAGCAGTACTTC. Amino acids: CASSQEGLAEIYEQYF.

V gene TRBV24-1 combines with J gene TRBJ2-3; TRBD2 might be the D (5 bases). Germline CDR1 and CDR2: KGHDR and SFDVKD. CDR3 length equals 17 residues. The germline V and J ends were trimmed by 3 bases and 0 bases, with 15 bases remaining between them. The CDR3 nucleotides are TGTGCCACCAGTGATGTAGGCGGGCGGCCTAGCACAGATACGCAGTATTTT. Translated: CATSDVGGRPSTDTQYF.

The chain uses TRBV19 and TRBJ2-7; 9 bases match TRBD2. V shed 6 bases, J shed 3 bases, and the junction held 12 bases outside the gene matches. Germline V CDR1 and CDR2: LNHDA, SQIVND (reference sequence). CDR3 size: 16 residues. CDR3 in amino acids: CASRTPVAGGLYEQYF. CDR3 nucleotides: TGTGCCAGTAGGACCCCGGTGGCGGGAGGGCTCTACGAGCAGTACTTC.

V usage is TRBV11-3 and J usage is TRBJ2-2, with a weak D call TRBD2 (6 bases). CDR1 and CDR2 (germline): SGHNT, YENEEA. With 5 bases removed from V and 7 bases from J, the gap between germline ends came to 14 bases. The CDR3 totals 14 residues. The CDR3 DNA sequence: TGTGCCAGCAGCGCAGGGAGGCTGAACGGGGAGCTGTTTTTT. It codes for CASSAGRLNGELFF.

Only a few counts were recorded for this clonotype. The V call is TRBV6-5, the J call TRBJ1-4; D is unresolved. V gave up 0 bases and J gave up 7 bases, with 12 bases separating them. The CDR3 loop spans 15 amino acids. Germline assignment: CDR1 MNHEY and CDR2 SVGAGI. CDR3 sequence (DNA): TGTGCCAGCAGTTACTCGAGGTCTGGGAGTGAAAAACTGTTTTTT. Its protein product is CASSYSRSGSEKLFF.

This clonotype showed up just a few times. The chain carries TRBV7-2 and TRBJ1-5; D not certain. CDR3 length: 14 amino acids. V lost 2 bases to trimming and J lost 2 bases, with 7 bases between them. CDR1 is SGHTA and CDR2 is FQGNSA in the germline V gene. For the CDR3, the DNA is TGTGCCAGCAGCTTAACGACGGGCAATCAGCCCCAGCATTTT. It specifies CASSLTTGNQPQHF.

Ten or more counts support this clonotype. The rearrangement joins TRBV24-1 to TRBJ2-5; D is tentatively TRBD1 or TRBD2 (5 bases each). The CDR3 spans 14 residues. Trimming removed 3 bases at V and 4 bases at J, with 11 bases between. The germline V gene has CDR1 KGHDR and CDR2 SFDVKD. The CDR3 spells CATSDGGSRETQYF. DNA of the CDR3: TGTGCCACCAGTGATGGGGGATCCCGAGAGACCCAGTACTTC.

V usage is TRBV25-1 and J usage is TRBJ2-1, with 15 bases aligning to TRBD2. CDR1 and CDR2 (germline): MGHDK, SYGVNS. The CDR3 loop spans 17 amino acids. Trimming took 4 bases from V and 4 from J; bases not matched to a gene: 5. CDR3 sequence reads: CASSAGLAGGVYNEQFF. CDR3 nucleotides: TGTGCCAGCAGTGCTGGACTAGCGGGAGGGGTATACAATGAGCAGTTCTTC.

This clonotype has ten or more counts. The rearrangement joins TRBV6-2 or TRBV6-3 to TRBJ1-1, with D unresolved. CDR1 MNHEY and CDR2 SVGEGT come from the germline V gene. This CDR3 has 11 amino acids. Trimming removed 6 bases from V and 10 bases from J, with 12 bases in between. The CDR3 region is CASSMGTGAFF. The CDR3 bases are TGTGCCAGCAGCATGGGAACGGGAGCTTTCTTT.

V is TRBV24-1 and J is TRBJ2-5; unclear D gene. Germline V gene sequence: CDR1 KGHDR, CDR2 SFDVKD. The CDR3 covers 16 residues. V was shortened by 2 bases and J by 5 bases, with 17 bases between the two germline ends. The CDR3, as DNA: TGTGCCACCAGTGATTCCGCACCGGCCGGGTCGGAGACCCAGTACTTC. Its translation is CATSDSAPAGSETQYF.

The chain carries TRBV4-1 and TRBJ1-1; 7 nucleotides line up with TRBD1. Trimming took 3 bases from V and 7 from J; bases not matched to a gene: 8. CDR3 length: 14 residues. Germline assignment: CDR1 MGHRA and CDR2 YSYEKL. The CDR3 region is CASSQRRGPDEAFF. Written as DNA, the CDR3 is TGCGCCAGCAGCCAGAGGAGGGGGCCAGATGAAGCTTTCTTT.

The table lists this clonotype with a few counts. This chain links TRBV9 with TRBJ2-2; 8 bases fit TRBD1. Looked up from germline, CDR1 is SGDLS and CDR2 is YYNGEE. This CDR3 comprises 15 residues. V was pared by 3 bases and J by 1 base, with 2 bases of the junction left unmatched. The CDR3 DNA is TGTGCCAGCAGCGCTGGACAGGGGAACACCGGGGAGCTGTTTTTT. Translation: CASSAGQGNTGELFF.

In its sample, this clonotype was seen a few times. The rearrangement links TRBV12-3 or TRBV12-4 to TRBJ2-6; D may be TRBD1 (5 bases). V lost 6 bases and J lost 4, with 13 bases in between. The CDR3 is made up of 15 amino acids. The CDR3 nucleotides are TGTGCCAGCAGACAAAAAGGGGTCGGGGCCAACGTCCTGACTTTC. It is translated as CASRQKGVGANVLTF.

This clonotype was detected many times. This chain connects TRBV4-1 to TRBJ2-7; a weak D match, TRBD1 (6 bases). Germline loops: CDR1 MGHRA, CDR2 YSYEKL. Trimming took off 1 base at V and 0 bases at J, with 10 bases between the two ends. This CDR3 has 15 residues. The chain's CDR3 is CASSQGRTVSYEQYF. The CDR3 DNA follows: TGCGCCAGCAGCCAAGGGAGGACAGTCTCCTACGAGCAGTACTTC.

This clonotype has ten or more counts. The rearrangement joins TRBV29-1 to TRBJ2-5; the D is unclear. Trimming cost V 0 bases and J 3 bases, with 11 bases left between them. The CDR3 is 14 amino acids. Per the germline V gene, CDR1 is SQVTM and CDR2 is ANQGSEA. This chain's CDR3 is CSVEDEAGEETQYF. In nucleotides, the CDR3 is TGCAGCGTTGAAGATGAGGCAGGAGAAGAGACCCAGTACTTC.

Many counts were recorded for this clonotype. The rearrangement links TRBV3-1 to TRBJ2-7; weak D call: TRBD1 (5 bases). The CDR3 loop spans 15 amino acids. From germline, CDR1 is LGHDT and CDR2 YNNKEL (reference sequence). V lost 5 bases and J 5 bases, leaving 19 bases between the germline ends. CDR3 coding DNA: TGTGCCAGCAGCTCATCCCTTGATACAGGCCACGAGCAGTACTTC. Protein sequence: CASSSSLDTGHEQYF.

Only one count was recorded for this clonotype. This rearrangement joins TRBV13 to TRBJ1-1, with no clear D. Germline CDR1 is PRHDT and CDR2 is FYEKMQ (reference sequence). The V end lost 5 bases, the J end lost 6 bases, and 16 bases lay between the germline ends. There are 14 residues in the CDR3. The CDR3 bases are TGTGCCAGCAGCCCCCGGGATGTGGCGTCTGAAGCTTTCTTT. This gives the protein CASSPRDVASEAFF. The full variable domain, completed using reference TRBV13 and TRBJ1-1, is AAGVIQSPRHLIKEKRETATLKCYPIPRHDTVYWYQQGPGQDPQFLISFYEKMQSDKGSIPDRFSAQQFSDYHSELNMSSLELGDSALYFCASSPRDVASEAFFGQGTRLTVV.

V is TRBV3-1 and J is TRBJ1-5; D remains ambiguous. The CDR3 consists of 12 residues. The V end lost 4 bases, the J end lost 6 bases, and 7 bases lay between the germline ends. The V gene's germline CDR1 is LGHDT and CDR2 YNNKEL (reference sequence). This CDR3 is CASSRGVQPQHF. DNA for the CDR3: TGTGCCAGCAGCCGGGGAGTTCAGCCCCAGCATTTT. The variable domain in full, with the rest retrieved from reference TRBV3-1 and TRBJ1-5, is DTAVSQTPKYLVTQMGNDKSIKCEQNLGHDTMYWYKQDSKKFLKIMFSYNNKELIINETVPNRFSPKSPDKAHLNLHINSLELGDSAVYFCASSRGVQPQHFGDGTRLSIL.

This chain joins TRBV19 and TRBJ2-5; 11 nucleotides agree with TRBD1. Losses at the gene ends were 6 bases for V and 1 base for J; bases not matched to a gene: 1. The germline V gene encodes CDR1 LNHDA and CDR2 SQIVND (reference sequence). This CDR3 is built from 14 residues. The CDR3 here is CASSGTGGQETQYF. The CDR3 DNA sequence: TGTGCCAGTAGCGGGACAGGGGGCCAAGAGACCCAGTACTTC.

There are many counts of this clonotype. The rearrangement uses TRBV6-2 or TRBV6-3 and TRBJ1-5; TRBD1 is a possible D gene (6 bases). CDR1 and CDR2 from the germline V gene are MNHEY and SVGEGT. Trimming removed 6 bases at V and 6 bases at J, with 12 bases between. The CDR3 has 13 residues. The chain's CDR3 is CASRLGGFQPQHF. CDR3 nucleotide sequence: TGTGCCAGCAGGCTAGGGGGGTTTCAGCCCCAGCATTTT.